Each of the 23 T cell receptor beta chains below was sequenced from the same sample in a study of robustness of blood B and T cell sequencing (dated by TCRdb to the late 2010s). Libraries were made using PCR. Sequenced using an Illumina MiSeq. cDNA was made using SMARTScribe reverse transcriptase and a 5' template-switch oligo that added a universal priming site. The template-switch oligo carried a 12-nucleotide random unique molecular identifier (UMI) that tagged each cDNA molecule. TCRdb reran the public reads through fastp at Q25 and MiXCR, keeping productive beta chains. Rows matching on CDR3 protein sequence are summarized as one entry with the most common DNA and genes. The sample profile shows several thousand distinct CDR3 sequences; under 55% of them were found once. Jointly, the top ten make up around 25% of the sample. TCRbeta repertoires were measured from mRNA instead of genomic DNA, an approach that captures expressed receptors.

The sequenced sample was peripheral blood. Every receptor here comes from a human donor in good health.

The rearrangement joins TRBV30 to TRBJ1-2; D gene ambiguous. This CDR3 has 13 amino acids. CDR1 is GTSNPN, CDR2 SVGIG, per germline (reference sequence). V lost 1 base and J 2 bases, leaving 8 bases between the germline ends. The CDR3 region is CAWSADLNYGYTF. CDR3 DNA sequence: TGTGCCTGGAGTGCGGACCTAAACTATGGCTACACCTTC.

The CDR3 bases are TGTGCCAGCAGCCCGTGGGTAGGGCTTATGAACACTGAAGCTTTCTTT. Protein sequence: CASSPWVGLMNTEAFF. V and J are TRBV7-2 and TRBJ1-1, with D hard to call. V gave up 5 bases and J gave up 0 bases, with 16 bases separating them. CDR1 SGHTA and CDR2 FQGNSA come from the germline V gene. The CDR3 runs to 16 residues.

The genes are TRBV28 and TRBJ2-1, with D possibly being TRBD1 (6 bases). Trimming stripped 2 bases from V and 12 bases from J, with 17 bases between. This CDR3 is built from 14 residues. Germline values: CDR1 MDHEN, CDR2 SYDVKM. The CDR3 DNA follows: TGTGCCAGCAGTTTAACTGACCAAGAGGGGGTGCAGTTCTTC. Translating gives CASSLTDQEGVQFF. Supplemented by reference TRBV28 and TRBJ2-1, the full variable domain reads DVKVTQSSRYLVKRTGEKVFLECVQDMDHENMFWYRQDPGLGLRLIYFSYDVKMKEKGDIPEGYSVSREKKERFSLILESASTNQTSMYLCASSLTDQEGVQFFGPGTRLTVL.

The chain joins TRBV10-3 to TRBJ2-3; D is perhaps TRBD1 or TRBD2 (6 bases each). The V gene's germline CDR1 is ENHRY and CDR2 SYGVKD. This CDR3 spans 18 amino acids. Between the trimmed V and J ends, which lost 7 bases and 7 bases, there was a span of 30 bases. The CDR3 DNA reads TGTGCCATCAAGTCTTCCGGGGGCCACGGCGAGGGTCTAAATACGCAGTATTTT. This sequence encodes CAIKSSGGHGEGLNTQYF.

This clonotype was seen a few times. The chain combines TRBV4-1 with TRBJ1-1, with TRBD1 matching 7 bases. V lost 3 bases, J lost 2 bases, and 15 bases stayed unmatched. CDR1 and CDR2 (germline): MGHRA, YSYEKL. The CDR3 extends over 18 amino acids. CDR3 sequence reads: CASSQGASLDRRNTEAFF. The CDR3 bases are TGCGCCAGCAGCCAGGGGGCCTCATTGGACAGGCGCAACACTGAAGCTTTCTTT.

This clonotype is labeled as large. The chain has TRBV5-1 and TRBJ1-1, with a weak D call TRBD1 (5 bases). The CDR3 loop spans 15 amino acids. V lost 0 bases and J 1 base, leaving 10 bases between the germline ends. Germline V lookup: CDR1 SGHRS, CDR2 YFSETQ. The CDR3 nucleotides read TGCGCCAGCAGCTTGGGGGGGGGAGCGAACACTGAAGCTTTCTTT. It translates to CASSLGGGANTEAFF.

The CDR3 DNA follows: TGTGCCAGCAGGCCTGGGGGGGGGACTGAAGCTTTCTTT. It codes for CASRPGGGTEAFF. The chain carries TRBV7-9 and TRBJ1-1, with a tentative D call TRBD1 (5 bases). Trimming took off 6 bases at V and 5 bases at J, with 13 bases between the two ends. CDR1 is SEHNR, CDR2 FQNEAQ, per germline (reference sequence). This CDR3 region has 13 residues. Full variable domain (outside the CDR3, taken from reference TRBV7-9 and TRBJ1-1): DTGVSQNPRHKITKRGQNVTFRCDPISEHNRLYWYRQTLGQGPEFLTYFQNEAQLEKSRLLSDRFSAERPKGSFSTLEIQRTEQGDSAMYLCASRPGGGTEAFFGQGTRLTVV.

By share, this clonotype ranks as medium-sized. The V gene is TRBV6-1, the J gene TRBJ1-1; 8 bases map to TRBD1. V was clipped by 5 bases and J by 6 bases; unmatched bases: 8. Germline CDR1 reads MNHNS; CDR2 reads SASEGT. The CDR3 is 14 residues long. The CDR3 bases are TGTGCCAGCAGTCTTTCTCTGACAGGGGCTGAAGCTTTCTTT. This translates into CASSLSLTGAEAFF.

The DNA for the CDR3 is TGCAGTGCTAGACAGACAGGGTCAGACGTCGGCTACACCTTC. Translation gives CSARQTGSDVGYTF. The rearrangement uses TRBV20-1 and TRBJ1-2; 7 bases line up with TRBD1. CDR1 and CDR2 (germline): DFQATT, SNEGSKA (reference sequence). This CDR3 has 14 residues. The V segment lost 2 bases and the J segment 8 bases; nucleotides outside the gene matches: 11.

This chain uses TRBV7-9 with TRBJ1-2; D unresolved. V was cut by 5 bases and J by 5 bases, with 15 bases left in between. Germline V gives CDR1 SEHNR, CDR2 FQNEAQ (reference sequence). The CDR3 is made up of 14 amino acids. The CDR3 bases are TGTGCCAGCAGCGGGTCGGACTTTAATTATGGCTACACCTTC. It yields the protein CASSGSDFNYGYTF.

This clonotype was detected once. V usage is TRBV12-5 and J usage is TRBJ1-2; TRBD1 matches 8 bases. The CDR3 totals 14 residues. V lost 6 bases, J lost 1 base, and 4 bases stayed unmatched. Germline CDR1 and CDR2: LGHNT and FRNRAP. This chain's CDR3 is CASGEQGDNYGYTF. The CDR3 DNA is TGTGCTAGTGGAGAACAGGGGGATAACTATGGCTACACCTTC.

The chain uses TRBV27 and TRBJ2-2, with a possible D match to TRBD1 (6 bases). Trimming shortened V by 3 bases and J by 4 bases, and 6 bases separated the two germline ends. Germline loops: CDR1 MNHEY, CDR2 SMNVEV (reference sequence). This CDR3 contains 13 residues. CDR3 nucleotides: TGTGCCAGCAGTTTCAGGGGCACCGGGGAGCTGTTTTTT. Residues: CASSFRGTGELFF.

The chain employs TRBV5-1 and TRBJ2-1; D unclear. CDR3 length: 15 amino acids. CDR1 and CDR2 (germline): SGHRS, YFSETQ. V lost 0 bases and J 0 bases, leaving 7 bases between the germline ends. The CDR3 DNA reads TGCGCCAGCAGCTTGGTGGAGAGCTCCTACAATGAGCAGTTCTTC. Protein product: CASSLVESSYNEQFF. Using reference TRBV5-1 and TRBJ2-1 for the parts outside the CDR3, the full variable domain is KAGVTQTPRYLIKTRGQQVTLSCSPISGHRSVSWYQQTPGQGLQFLFEYFSETQRNKGNFPGRFSGRQFSNSRSEMNVSTLELGDSALYLCASSLVESSYNEQFFGPGTRLTVL.

V and J are TRBV24-1 and TRBJ2-7, with TRBD2 identical over 8 bases. The CDR3 is made up of 14 amino acids. Trimming took 5 bases from V and 7 from J; bases not matched to a gene: 9. Germline V gene data show CDR1 as KGHDR and CDR2 as SFDVKD. The CDR3 bases are TGTGCCACCAGTGCTTCGGGGGGGACGGGGGAGCAGTACTTC. This sequence encodes CATSASGGTGEQYF.

This clonotype was counted only a few times. The rearrangement joins TRBV24-1 to TRBJ2-3, with D tentatively TRBD2 (6 bases). This CDR3 region has 13 residues. CDR1 is KGHDR and CDR2 is SFDVKD in the germline V gene. V was shortened by 4 bases and J by 5 bases, with 9 bases between the two germline ends. This CDR3 reads CATSDHGGDTQYF. Here the CDR3 DNA reads TGTGCCACCAGTGACCACGGGGGAGATACGCAGTATTTT.

This clonotype was counted only a few times. The gene calls are TRBV5-5 and TRBJ1-5; D ambiguous. The CDR3 spans 15 residues. Germline assignment: CDR1 SGHKS and CDR2 YYEKEE (reference sequence). Trimming took 0 bases from V and 0 from J, leaving 7 bases between them. The CDR3 protein is CASSLVSDSNQPQHF. CDR3 bases: TGTGCCAGCAGCTTGGTCAGCGATAGCAATCAGCCCCAGCATTTT.

This clonotype was observed a few times. V and J are TRBV9 and TRBJ2-1, with 11 positions matching TRBD1. Trimming removed 3 bases from V and 6 bases from J; junction bases left unmatched: 2. Germline V gene sequence: CDR1 SGDLS, CDR2 YYNGEE. The CDR3 length is 14 residues. CDR3 region: CASSAGTGGNEQFF. Here the CDR3 DNA reads TGTGCCAGCAGCGCCGGGACAGGGGGCAATGAGCAGTTCTTC. Using reference TRBV9 and TRBJ2-1 for the parts outside the CDR3, the full variable domain is DSGVTQTPKHLITATGQRVTLRCSPRSGDLSVYWYQQSLDQGLQFLIQYYNGEERAKGNILERFSAQQFPDLHSELNLSSLELGDSALYFCASSAGTGGNEQFFGPGTRLTVL.

This chain links TRBV5-4 with TRBJ2-6; 9 positions agree with TRBD1. Germline V CDR1 and CDR2: SGHNT, YYREEE (reference sequence). The V and J ends lost 5 bases and 1 base, in that order; junction bases with no gene match: 4. CDR3 length: 16 amino acids. CDR3: CASRSGQGSGANVLTF. In DNA, the CDR3 is TGTGCCAGCAGGTCCGGACAGGGGTCTGGGGCCAACGTCCTGACTTTC.

The gene calls are TRBV5-4 and TRBJ2-3; D tentatively reads TRBD1 or TRBD2 (5 bases each). Trimming pared 0 bases from V and 0 bases from J, leaving 14 bases between. CDR1 is SGHNT and CDR2 is YYREEE in the germline V gene (reference sequence). The CDR3 spans 17 residues. In nucleotides, the CDR3 is TGTGCCAGCAGCTTGGCAGGGCGAGCGGCTAGCACAGATACGCAGTATTTT. This encodes CASSLAGRAASTDTQYF.

The V call is TRBV7-9, the J call TRBJ2-4; TRBD2 is a possible D gene (6 bases). The V end was cut by 5 bases, the J end by 11 bases, with 16 bases between. Germline loops: CDR1 SEHNR, CDR2 FQNEAQ (reference sequence). This CDR3 region has 13 residues. This CDR3 reads CASSARDLEVQYF. CDR3 DNA: TGTGCCAGCAGCGCGCGGGACCTTGAAGTTCAGTACTTC.

V and J are TRBV29-1 and TRBJ2-7; 11 bases fit TRBD2. Germline V lookup: CDR1 SQVTM, CDR2 ANQGSEA. This CDR3 is built from 14 residues. The V segment lost 4 bases and the J segment 3 bases; nucleotides outside the gene matches: 5. CDR3 in DNA: TGCAGCGTTGGTTTTACTAGCGGGGGCTACGAGCAGTACTTC. Its translation: CSVGFTSGGYEQYF.

The chain couples TRBV11-1 to TRBJ1-1, with 7 nucleotides matching TRBD1. Germline V gene lookup returns CDR1 SGHAT and CDR2 FQDESV (reference sequence). Losses at the gene ends were 10 bases for V and 4 bases for J; bases not matched to a gene: 12. The CDR3 is made up of 14 amino acids. The CDR3 coding sequence is TGTGCCACTTCTAAGGGGGCGCTGGGCACTGAAGCTTTCTTT. This translates into CATSKGALGTEAFF.

Within the sample, this clonotype is medium-sized. The genes are TRBV2 and TRBJ1-2, with a weak D call TRBD1 (6 bases). Trimming pared 4 bases from V and 2 bases from J, leaving 11 bases between. The CDR3 length is 14 residues. From germline, CDR1 is SNHLY and CDR2 FYNNEI. The CDR3 here is CASSGLQGNYGYTF. The CDR3 DNA follows: TGTGCCAGCAGTGGATTACAGGGAAACTATGGCTACACCTTC.